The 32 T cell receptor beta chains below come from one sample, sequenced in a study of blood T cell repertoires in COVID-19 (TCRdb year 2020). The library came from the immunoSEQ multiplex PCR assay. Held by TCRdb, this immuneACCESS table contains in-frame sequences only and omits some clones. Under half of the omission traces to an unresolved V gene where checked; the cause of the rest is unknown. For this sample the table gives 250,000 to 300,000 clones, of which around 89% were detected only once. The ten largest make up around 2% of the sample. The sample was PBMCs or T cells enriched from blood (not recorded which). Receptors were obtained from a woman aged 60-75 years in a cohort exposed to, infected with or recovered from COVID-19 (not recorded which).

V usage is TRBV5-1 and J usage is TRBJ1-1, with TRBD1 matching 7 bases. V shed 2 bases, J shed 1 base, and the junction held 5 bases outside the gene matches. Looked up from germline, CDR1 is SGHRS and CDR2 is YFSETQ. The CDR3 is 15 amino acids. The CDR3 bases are TGCGCCAGCAGCTTAATGGGACAGCAGAACACTGAAGCTTTCTTT. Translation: CASSLMGQQNTEAFF.

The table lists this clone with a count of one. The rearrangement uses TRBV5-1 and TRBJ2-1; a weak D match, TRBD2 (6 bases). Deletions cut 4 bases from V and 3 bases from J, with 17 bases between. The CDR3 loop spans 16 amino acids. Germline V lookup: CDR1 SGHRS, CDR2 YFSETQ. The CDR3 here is CASSPQEGGGYNEQFF. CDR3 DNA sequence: TGCGCCAGCAGCCCGCAGGAGGGTGGAGGCTACAATGAGCAGTTCTTC.

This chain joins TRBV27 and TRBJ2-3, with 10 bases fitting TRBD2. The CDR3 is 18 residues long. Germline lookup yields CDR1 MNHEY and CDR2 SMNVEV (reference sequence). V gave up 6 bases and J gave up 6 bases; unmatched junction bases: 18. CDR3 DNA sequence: TGTGCCAGCAGGGAAAAAAGGGTTGGGCTAGCGGGGGTGGATACGCAGTATTTT. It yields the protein CASREKRVGLAGVDTQYF.

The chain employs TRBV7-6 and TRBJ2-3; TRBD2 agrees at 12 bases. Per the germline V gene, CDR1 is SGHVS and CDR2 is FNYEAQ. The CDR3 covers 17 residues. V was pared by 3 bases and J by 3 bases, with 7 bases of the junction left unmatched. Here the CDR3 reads CASSFDPSGRGTDTQYF. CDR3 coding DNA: TGTGCCAGCAGCTTTGATCCTAGCGGGAGGGGAACAGATACGCAGTATTTT.

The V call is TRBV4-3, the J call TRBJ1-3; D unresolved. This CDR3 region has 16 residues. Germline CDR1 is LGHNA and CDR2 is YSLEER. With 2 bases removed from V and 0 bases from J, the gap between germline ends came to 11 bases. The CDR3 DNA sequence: TGCGCCAGCAGCCAAAACATTTACCTCTCTGGAAACACCATATATTTT. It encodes CASSQNIYLSGNTIYF.

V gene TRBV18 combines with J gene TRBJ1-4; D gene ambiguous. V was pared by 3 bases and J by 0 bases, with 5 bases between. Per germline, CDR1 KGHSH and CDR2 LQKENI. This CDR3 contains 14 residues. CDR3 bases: TGTGCCAGCTCACCGGGAGCAACTAATGAAAAACTGTTTTTT. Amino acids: CASSPGATNEKLFF.

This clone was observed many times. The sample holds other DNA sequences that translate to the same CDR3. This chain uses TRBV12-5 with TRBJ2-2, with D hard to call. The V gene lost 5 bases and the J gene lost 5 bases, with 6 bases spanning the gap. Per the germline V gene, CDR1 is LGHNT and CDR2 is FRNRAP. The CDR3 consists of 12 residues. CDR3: CASGPPTGELFF. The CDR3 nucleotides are TGTGCTAGTGGTCCTCCGACCGGGGAGCTGTTTTTT.

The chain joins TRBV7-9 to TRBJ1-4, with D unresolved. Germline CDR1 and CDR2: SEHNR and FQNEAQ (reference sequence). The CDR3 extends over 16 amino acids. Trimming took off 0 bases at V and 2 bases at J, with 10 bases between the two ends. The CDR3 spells CASSLAPTGTNEKLFF. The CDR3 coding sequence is TGTGCCAGCAGCTTAGCCCCCACCGGGACTAATGAAAAACTGTTTTTT.

This CDR3 is CASSPAGDSYNEQFF. As DNA, the CDR3 is TGTGCCAGCAGCCCCGCGGGGGACTCCTACAATGAGCAGTTCTTC. V is TRBV7-2 and J is TRBJ2-1, with TRBD2 identical over 7 bases. This CDR3 comprises 15 residues. CDR1 is SGHTA and CDR2 is FQGNSA in the germline V gene. Trimming cost V 5 bases and J 0 bases; bases outside gene matches: 4.

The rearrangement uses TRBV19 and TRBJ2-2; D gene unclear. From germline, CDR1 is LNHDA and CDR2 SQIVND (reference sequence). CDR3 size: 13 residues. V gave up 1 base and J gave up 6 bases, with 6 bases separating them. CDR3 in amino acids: CASSIGSAGELFF. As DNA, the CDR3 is TGTGCCAGTAGTATAGGTTCGGCCGGGGAGCTGTTTTTT.

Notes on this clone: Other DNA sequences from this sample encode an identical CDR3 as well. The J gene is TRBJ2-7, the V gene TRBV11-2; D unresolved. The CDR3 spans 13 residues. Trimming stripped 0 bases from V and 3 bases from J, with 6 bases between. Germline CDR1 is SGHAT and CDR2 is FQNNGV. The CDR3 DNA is TGTGCCAGCAGCTTAGATCGGAGCTACGAGCAGTACTTC. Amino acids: CASSLDRSYEQYF.

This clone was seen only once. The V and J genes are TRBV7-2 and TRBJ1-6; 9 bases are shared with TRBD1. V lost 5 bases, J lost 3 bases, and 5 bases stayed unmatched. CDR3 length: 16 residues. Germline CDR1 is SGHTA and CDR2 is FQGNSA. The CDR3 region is CASSRTGGGYNSPLHF. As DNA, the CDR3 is TGTGCCAGCAGCCGCACAGGGGGCGGCTATAATTCACCCCTCCACTTT.

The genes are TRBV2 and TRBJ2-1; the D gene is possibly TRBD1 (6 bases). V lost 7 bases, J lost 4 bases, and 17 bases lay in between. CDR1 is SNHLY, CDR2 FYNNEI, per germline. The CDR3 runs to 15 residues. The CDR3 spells CASKSQGLDYNEQFF. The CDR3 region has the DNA TGTGCCAGCAAGAGCCAGGGGCTAGATTACAATGAGCAGTTCTTC.

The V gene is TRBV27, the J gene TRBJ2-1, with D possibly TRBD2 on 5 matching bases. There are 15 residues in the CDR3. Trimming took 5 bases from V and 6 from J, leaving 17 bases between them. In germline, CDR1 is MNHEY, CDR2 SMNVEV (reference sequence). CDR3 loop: CASSALSGAPNEQFF. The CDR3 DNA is TGTGCCAGCAGTGCCCTCAGCGGAGCCCCCAATGAGCAGTTCTTC.

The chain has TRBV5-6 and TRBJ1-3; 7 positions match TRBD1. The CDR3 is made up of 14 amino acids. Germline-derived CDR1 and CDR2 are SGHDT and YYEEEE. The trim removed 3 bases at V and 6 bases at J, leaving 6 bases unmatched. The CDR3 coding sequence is TGTGCCAGCAGCTCTACAGGGGTGGCAAACACCATATATTTT. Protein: CASSSTGVANTIYF.

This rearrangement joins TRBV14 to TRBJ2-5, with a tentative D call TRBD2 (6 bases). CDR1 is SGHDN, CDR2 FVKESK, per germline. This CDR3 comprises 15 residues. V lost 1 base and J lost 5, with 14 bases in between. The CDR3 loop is CASSQGIGGAETQYF. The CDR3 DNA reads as TGTGCCAGCAGCCAAGGTATCGGAGGGGCGGAGACCCAGTACTTC.

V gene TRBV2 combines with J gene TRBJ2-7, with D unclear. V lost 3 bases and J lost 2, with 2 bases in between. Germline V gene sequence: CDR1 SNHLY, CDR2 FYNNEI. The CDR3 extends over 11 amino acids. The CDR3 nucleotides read TGTGCCAGCAGTGATACCTACGAGCAGTACTTC. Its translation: CASSDTYEQYF.

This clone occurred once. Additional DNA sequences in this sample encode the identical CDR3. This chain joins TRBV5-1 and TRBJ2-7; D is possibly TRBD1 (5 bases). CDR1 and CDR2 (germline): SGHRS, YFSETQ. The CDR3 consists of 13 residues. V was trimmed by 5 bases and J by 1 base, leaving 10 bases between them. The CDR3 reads CASSVQGSYEQYF. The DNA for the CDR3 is TGCGCCAGCAGTGTCCAGGGATCCTACGAGCAGTACTTC.

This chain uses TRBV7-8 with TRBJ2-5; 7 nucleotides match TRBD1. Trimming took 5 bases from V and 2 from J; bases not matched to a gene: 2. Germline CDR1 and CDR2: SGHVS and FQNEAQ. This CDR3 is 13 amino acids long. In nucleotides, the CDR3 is TGTGCCAGCAGCCGGGGACAGCAAGAGACCCAGTACTTC. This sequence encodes CASSRGQQETQYF. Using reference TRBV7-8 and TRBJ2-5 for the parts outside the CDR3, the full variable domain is GAGVSQSPRYKVAKRGQDVALRCDPISGHVSLFWYQQALGQGPEFLTYFQNEAQLDKSGLPSDRFFAERPEGSVSTLKIQRTQQEDSAVYLCASSRGQQETQYFGPGTRLLVL.

This CDR3 is CAISESASGSSETQYF. The CDR3 region has the DNA TGTGCCATCAGTGAGTCCGCTAGCGGGTCCTCAGAGACCCAGTACTTC. The chain employs TRBV10-3 and TRBJ2-5; 8 bases agree with TRBD2. The CDR3 consists of 16 residues. Germline CDR1 and CDR2: ENHRY and SYGVKD. V trimming: 0 bases; J trimming: 4 bases; junction bases outside the gene matches: 7.

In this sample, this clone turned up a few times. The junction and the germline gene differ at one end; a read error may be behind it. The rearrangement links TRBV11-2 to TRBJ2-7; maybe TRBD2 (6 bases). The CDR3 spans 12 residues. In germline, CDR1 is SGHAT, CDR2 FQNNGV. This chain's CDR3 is CASSLDRAGLDF. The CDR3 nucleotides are TGTGCCAGCAGCTTAGATCGCGCGGGGCTCGACTTC.

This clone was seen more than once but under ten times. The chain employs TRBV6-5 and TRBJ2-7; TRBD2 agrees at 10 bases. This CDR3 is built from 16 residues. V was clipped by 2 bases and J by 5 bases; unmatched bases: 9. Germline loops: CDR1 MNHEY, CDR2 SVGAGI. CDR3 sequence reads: CASSYGAGGKMHEQYF. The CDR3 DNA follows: TGTGCCAGCAGTTACGGAGCGGGAGGGAAGATGCACGAGCAGTACTTC.

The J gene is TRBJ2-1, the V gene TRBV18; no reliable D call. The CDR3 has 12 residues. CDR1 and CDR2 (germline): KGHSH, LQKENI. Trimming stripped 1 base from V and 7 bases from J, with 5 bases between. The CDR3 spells CASSPLENEQFF. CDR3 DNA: TGTGCCAGCTCACCACTAGAGAATGAGCAGTTCTTC.

CDR3 protein: CASSDSGTGYGYTF. The CDR3 DNA reads as TGTGCCAGCAGCGACTCCGGGACAGGCTATGGCTACACCTTC. V and J are TRBV7-3 and TRBJ1-2; 8 bases are a match to TRBD1. CDR3 size: 14 residues. CDR1 and CDR2 (germline): SGHTA, FQGTGA. With V trimmed by 5 bases and J by 4 bases, 6 bases remained unmatched.

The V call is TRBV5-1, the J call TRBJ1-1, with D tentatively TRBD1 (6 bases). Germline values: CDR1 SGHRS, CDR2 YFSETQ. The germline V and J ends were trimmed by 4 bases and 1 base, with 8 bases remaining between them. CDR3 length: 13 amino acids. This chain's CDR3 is CASSVGQNTEAFF. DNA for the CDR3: TGCGCCAGCAGCGTGGGACAGAACACTGAAGCTTTCTTT.

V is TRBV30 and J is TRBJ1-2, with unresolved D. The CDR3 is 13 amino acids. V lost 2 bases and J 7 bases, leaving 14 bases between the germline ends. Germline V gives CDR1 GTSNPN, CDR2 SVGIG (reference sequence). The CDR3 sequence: CAWSTNRLAGYTF. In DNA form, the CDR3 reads TGTGCCTGGAGTACGAACAGATTGGCTGGCTACACCTTC.

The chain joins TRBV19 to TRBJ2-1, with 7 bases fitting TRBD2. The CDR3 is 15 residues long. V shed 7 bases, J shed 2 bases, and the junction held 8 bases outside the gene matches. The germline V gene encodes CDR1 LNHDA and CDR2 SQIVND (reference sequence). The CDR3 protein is CASTLSGSTYNEQFF. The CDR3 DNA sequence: TGTGCCAGTACCCTTAGCGGGTCCACCTACAATGAGCAGTTCTTC.

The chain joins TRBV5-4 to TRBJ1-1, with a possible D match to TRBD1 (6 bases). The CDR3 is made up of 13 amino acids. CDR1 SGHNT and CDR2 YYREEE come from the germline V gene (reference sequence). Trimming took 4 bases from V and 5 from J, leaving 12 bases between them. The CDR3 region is CASSPDRRTEAFF. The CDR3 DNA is TGTGCCAGCAGCCCAGACAGGCGGACTGAAGCTTTCTTT.

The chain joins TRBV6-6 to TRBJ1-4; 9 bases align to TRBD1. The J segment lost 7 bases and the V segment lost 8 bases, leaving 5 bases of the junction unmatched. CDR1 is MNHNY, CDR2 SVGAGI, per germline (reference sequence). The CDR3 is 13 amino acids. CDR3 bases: TGTGCCAGCCTGGACAGGGGAAGTGAAAAACTGTTTTTT. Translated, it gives CASLDRGSEKLFF.

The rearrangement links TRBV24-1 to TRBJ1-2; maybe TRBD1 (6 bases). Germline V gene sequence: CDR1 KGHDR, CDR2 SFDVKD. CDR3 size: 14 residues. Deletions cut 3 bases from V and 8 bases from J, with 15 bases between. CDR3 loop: CATSDRTALSGYTF. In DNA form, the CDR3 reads TGTGCCACCAGTGATAGGACAGCCCTCTCGGGCTACACCTTC.

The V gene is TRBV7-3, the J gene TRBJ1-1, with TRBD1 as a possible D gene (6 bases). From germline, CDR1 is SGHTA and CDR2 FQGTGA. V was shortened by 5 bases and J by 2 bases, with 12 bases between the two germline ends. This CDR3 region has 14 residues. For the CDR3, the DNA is TGTGCCAGCAGCCAAGGGGGGGTAAACACTGAAGCTTTCTTT. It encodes CASSQGGVNTEAFF.

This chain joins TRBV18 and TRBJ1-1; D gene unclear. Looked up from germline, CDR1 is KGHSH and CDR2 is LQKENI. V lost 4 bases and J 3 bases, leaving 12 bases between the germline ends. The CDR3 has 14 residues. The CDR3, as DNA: TGTGCCAGCTCACAAGAGGGTGGGTACACTGAAGCTTTCTTT. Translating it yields CASSQEGGYTEAFF.